The T cell receptor (beta chain) described here comes from a study of circulating CD8 cells and anti-PD-1 response in melanoma. The wider study: Complete or partial response defined responders; stable or progressive disease, non-responders.

Each library started from about 14 ng of total RNA using the QIAseq Immune Repertoire TCR panel. TCRdb recomputed calls from the reads with MiXCR, one row per CDR3 protein. Among approximately 2,200 distinct CDR3 sequences listed, 7.8% were seen once. This clonotype is labeled as large (0.1 to 1%). What it recognizes is unknown. Germline CDR1 is MDHEN and CDR2 is SYDVKM. This CDR3 spans 14 amino acids. The V segment lost 8 bases and the J segment 7 bases; nucleotides outside the gene matches: 9. Four subsets defined by PD-1 and/or TIGIT were sorted from live CD3+CD8+TCRalphabeta+ cells. Study-wide results and caveats: Clonotype sharing was highest between DPOS and TIGIT subsets. Expanded sorted subsets were checked for tumor reactivity using peptides.

The sequencing used CD8+ T cells from PBMCs, collected at baseline or after one month of anti-PD-1 therapy (not recorded which). This receptor was obtained from a human donor with melanoma. The chain joins TRBV28 to TRBJ2-7; 12 nucleotides line up with TRBD1. The CDR3 reads CASGDRDRGPEQYF. CDR3 nucleotide sequence: TGTGCCAGCGGGGACCGGGACAGGGGGCCTGAGCAGTACTTC.